This TCR beta chain was sequenced during a study of immune evolution from preneoplasia to lung adenocarcinoma. Germline V gene lookup returns CDR1 LNHDA and CDR2 SQIVND (reference sequence). Deletions cut 10 bases from V and 3 bases from J, with 13 bases between. The length of the CDR3 is 13 residues. The repertoire was sequenced with immunoSEQ multiplex PCR; TCRdb's copy has only in-frame clones and lacks some. Here the sample spans some 9,400 clones, roughly 77% being singletons. The sequence derives from an older person with lung adenocarcinoma. This chain joins TRBV19 and TRBJ1-5, with D uncertain. The specimen was FFPE lung adenocarcinoma in situ tissue. The CDR3 sequence: CATRVGSNQPQHF. In DNA, the CDR3 is TGTGCCACAAGGGTGGGGTCCAATCAGCCCCAGCATTTT.